The rows below give T cell receptor beta chains drawn from one sample of a study of blood T cell repertoires in COVID-19. Here immunoSEQ multiplex PCR was the method, and the copy in TCRdb shows in-frame clones only, minus some. The table shows about 240,000 clones, with 86% occurring only once. The sequenced material came from peripheral blood. Source of these receptors: a man of 80 years or more with acute or convalescent COVID-19. Both conserved end residues are part of each CDR3. The order of the fields is D gene, clone size, V gene, J gene, CDR3 protein, CDR3 DNA. D genes are given only for firm matches. The size entry is marked missing in some rows and otherwise reads once, few, many or a size class.

.	.	TRBV27	TRBJ1-1	CASSLQGLNTEAFF	TGTGCCAGCAGTTTACAGGGATTGAACACTGAAGCTTTCTTT
.	few	TRBV21-1	TRBJ1-1	CASSKVGGNTEAFF	TGTGCCAGCAGCAAAGTGGGGGGGAACACTGAAGCTTTCTTT
.	.	TRBV6-2/TRBV6-3	TRBJ1-1	CASSYSTVANTEAFF	TGTGCCAGCAGTTACTCGACAGTCGCGAACACTGAAGCTTTCTTT
.	few	TRBV6-5	TRBJ1-4	CASSTLQGINEKLFF	TGTGCCAGCAGTACGCTACAGGGAATTAATGAAAAACTGTTTTTT
.	.	TRBV28	TRBJ1-2	CASSLRNTGTNFGYTF	TGTGCCAGCAGTTTGAGAAACACCGGGACAAATTTTGGCTACACCTTC
.	.	TRBV27	TRBJ1-4	CASSQGALRGGKLFF	TGTGCCAGCAGTCAGGGAGCCCTCCGGGGGGGAAAACTGTTTTTT
.	few	TRBV5-1	TRBJ2-1	CASSFPNSLNEQFF	TGCGCCAGCAGCTTTCCAAACAGTCTAAATGAGCAGTTCTTC
.	.	TRBV12-3/TRBV12-4	TRBJ1-2	CASRHAYGYTF	TGTGCCAGCAGGCACGCGTATGGCTACACCTTC
TRBD2	once	TRBV7-8	TRBJ2-1	CASSLRTSGRLTNEQFF	TGTGCCAGCAGCCTAAGGACTAGCGGGAGATTAACCAATGAGCAGTTCTTC
.	.	TRBV5-1	TRBJ1-1	CASSLIPGGLNTEAFF	TGCGCCAGCAGCTTGATACCCGGGGGTTTGAACACTGAAGCTTTCTTT
TRBD1	.	TRBV29-1	TRBJ2-7	CSVPGQGYEQYF	TGCAGCGTTCCGGGACAGGGATACGAGCAGTACTTC
.	.	TRBV5-5	TRBJ1-5	CASSEGARQPQHF	TGTGCCAGCAGCGAGGGAGCGCGGCAGCCCCAGCATTTT
.	.	TRBV6-6	TRBJ2-6	CAMRQGRSGANVLTF	TGTGCCATGAGGCAGGGCCGCTCTGGGGCCAACGTCCTGACTTTC
.	.	TRBV15	TRBJ1-2	CATSGLGPGYGYTF	TGTGCCACCAGCGGGCTGGGTCCGGGATATGGCTACACCTTC
TRBD2	.	TRBV7-2	TRBJ2-7	CASSFTGTSYEQYF	TGTGCCAGCAGCTTCACCGGGACTAGCTATGAGCAGTACTTC
.	.	TRBV7-9	TRBJ1-4	CASSPDAVSNEKLFF	TGTGCCAGCAGCCCTGACGCGGTTTCGAATGAAAAACTGTTTTTT
TRBD1	.	TRBV6-5	TRBJ2-3	CASRPGQGPDTQYF	TGTGCCAGCAGGCCGGGACAGGGCCCAGATACGCAGTATTTT
.	few	TRBV29-1	TRBJ1-2	CSVLPQSYGYTF	TGCAGCGTTTTGCCCCAGTCCTATGGCTACACCTTC